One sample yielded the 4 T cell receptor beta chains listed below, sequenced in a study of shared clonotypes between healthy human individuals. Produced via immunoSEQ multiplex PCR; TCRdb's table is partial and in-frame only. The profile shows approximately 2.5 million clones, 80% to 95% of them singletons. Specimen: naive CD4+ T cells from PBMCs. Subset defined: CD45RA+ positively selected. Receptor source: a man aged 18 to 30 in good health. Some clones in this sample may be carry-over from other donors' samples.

The DNA of the CDR3 is TGTGCCAGCAGTTTTGGGTTCTCAAGCAATCAGCCCCAGCATTTT. It specifies CASSFGFSSNQPQHF. The rearrangement joins TRBV27 to TRBJ1-5; no reliable D call. Deletions cut 3 bases from V and 1 base from J, with 10 bases between. CDR3 length equals 15 residues. Germline lookup yields CDR1 MNHEY and CDR2 SMNVEV (reference sequence).

The CDR3 protein is CASSLTGDRGYEQYF. DNA of the CDR3: TGTGCCAGCAGCTTAACGGGGGACAGGGGGTACGAGCAGTACTTC. The rearrangement uses TRBV7-2 and TRBJ2-7; 11 bases match TRBD1. The ends lost 2 bases at V and 4 bases at J; junction bases unmatched: 4. The CDR3 has 15 amino acids. Germline V gene lookup returns CDR1 SGHTA and CDR2 FQGNSA.

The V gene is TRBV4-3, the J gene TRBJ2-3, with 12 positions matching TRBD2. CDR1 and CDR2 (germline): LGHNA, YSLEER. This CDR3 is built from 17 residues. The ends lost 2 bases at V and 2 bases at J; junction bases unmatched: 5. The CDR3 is CASSQSGLAGFTDTQYF. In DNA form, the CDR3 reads TGCGCCAGCAGCCAATCGGGACTAGCGGGTTTCACAGATACGCAGTATTTT.

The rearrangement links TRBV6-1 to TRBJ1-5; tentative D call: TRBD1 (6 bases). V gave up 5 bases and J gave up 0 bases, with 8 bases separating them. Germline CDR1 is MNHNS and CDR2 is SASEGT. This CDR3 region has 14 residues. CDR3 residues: CASSKDSSNQPQHF. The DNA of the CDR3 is TGTGCCAGCAGTAAGGACAGTAGCAATCAGCCCCAGCATTTT.